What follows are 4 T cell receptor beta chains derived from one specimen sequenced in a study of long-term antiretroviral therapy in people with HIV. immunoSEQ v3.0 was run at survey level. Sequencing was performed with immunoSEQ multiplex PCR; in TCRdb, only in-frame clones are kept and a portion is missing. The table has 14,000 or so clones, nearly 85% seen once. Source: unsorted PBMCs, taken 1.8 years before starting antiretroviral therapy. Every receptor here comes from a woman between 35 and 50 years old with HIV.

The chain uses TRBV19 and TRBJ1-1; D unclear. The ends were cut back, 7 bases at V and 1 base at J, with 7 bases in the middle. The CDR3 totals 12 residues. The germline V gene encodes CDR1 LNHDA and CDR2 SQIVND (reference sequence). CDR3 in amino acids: CASKERNTEAFF. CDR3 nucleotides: TGTGCCAGTAAGGAGCGGAACACTGAAGCTTTCTTT.

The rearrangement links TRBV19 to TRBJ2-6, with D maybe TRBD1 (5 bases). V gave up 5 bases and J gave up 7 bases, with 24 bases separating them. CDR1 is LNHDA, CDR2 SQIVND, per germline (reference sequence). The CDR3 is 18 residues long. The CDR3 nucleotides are TGTGCCAGTAGTTCCCCCCGAGCAGGGTCCAATCGAGCCAACGTCCTGACTTTC. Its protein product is CASSSPRAGSNRANVLTF.

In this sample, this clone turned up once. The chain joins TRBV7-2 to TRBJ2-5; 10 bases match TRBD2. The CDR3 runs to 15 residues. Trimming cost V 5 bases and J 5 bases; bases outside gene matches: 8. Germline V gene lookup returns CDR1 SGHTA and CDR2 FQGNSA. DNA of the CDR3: TGTGCCAGCAGCACGACTAGCGGGTGGGGGGAGACCCAGTACTTC. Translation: CASSTTSGWGETQYF. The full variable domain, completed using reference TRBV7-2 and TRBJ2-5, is GAGVSQSPSNKVTEKGKDVELRCDPISGHTALYWYRQSLGQGLEFLIYFQGNSAPDKSGLPSDRFSAERTGGSVSTLTIQRTQQEDSAVYLCASSTTSGWGETQYFGPGTRLLVL.

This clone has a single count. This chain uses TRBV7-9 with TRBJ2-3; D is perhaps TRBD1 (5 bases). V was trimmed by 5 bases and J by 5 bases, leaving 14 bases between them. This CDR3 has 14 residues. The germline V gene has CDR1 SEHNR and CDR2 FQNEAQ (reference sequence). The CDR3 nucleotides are TGTGCCAGCAGCCGATACCCAGGGAAAGATACGCAGTATTTT. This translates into CASSRYPGKDTQYF.